What follows are 23 T cell receptor beta chains derived from one specimen sequenced in a study of blood T cell repertoires in COVID-19. Profiling relied on immunoSEQ multiplex PCR, and the TCRdb table lists in-frame clones only, not all of them. The table lists around 260,000 clones, approximately 90% of them singletons. Sample: peripheral blood. The receptor source for this set is a young man with acute or convalescent COVID-19.

V and J are TRBV19 and TRBJ1-5, with 9 bases matching TRBD1. After removal of 11 bases from V and 9 bases from J, the junction contained 11 bases not matched to a gene. Germline V gene data show CDR1 as LNHDA and CDR2 as SQIVND (reference sequence). This CDR3 spans 13 amino acids. The DNA of the CDR3 is TGTGCCGTACCGGGACAGGGCGGTGGGCCCCAGCATTTT. Translating gives CAVPGQGGGPQHF.

This chain joins TRBV19 and TRBJ2-7; tentative D call: TRBD1 (5 bases). The CDR3 is 14 residues long. Trimming left V 3 bases short and J 4 bases short, with 13 bases between. Germline lookup yields CDR1 LNHDA and CDR2 SQIVND (reference sequence). The CDR3 DNA sequence: TGTGCCAGTAGTATCAGGGCGACAGCTTACGAGCAGTACTTC. This encodes CASSIRATAYEQYF.

The rearrangement links TRBV5-1 to TRBJ1-6, with 8 nucleotides matching TRBD1. Unmatched junction bases numbered 12, after V lost 0 bases and J lost 10 bases. Germline V gene lookup returns CDR1 SGHRS and CDR2 YFSETQ. The CDR3 loop spans 17 amino acids. DNA for the CDR3: TGCGCCAGCAGCTTGGGTGGGACAGGAACGTTTAGCTCACCCCTCCACTTT. Translated: CASSLGGTGTFSSPLHF.

This chain links TRBV5-1 with TRBJ1-1; possible D gene TRBD1, 6 bases. The CDR3 loop spans 14 amino acids. The ends were cut back, 0 bases at V and 6 bases at J, with 12 bases in the middle. Germline CDR1 SGHRS, CDR2 YFSETQ. CDR3 in amino acids: CASSLGTGSPEAFF. DNA of the CDR3: TGCGCCAGCAGCTTGGGTACAGGGTCCCCTGAAGCTTTCTTT.

The V and J genes are TRBV5-1 and TRBJ2-5; TRBD1 matches 8 bases. The CDR3 runs 15 residues. The junction had 6 bases not matched to a gene; V was cut back by 0 bases and J by 5 bases. Germline V gives CDR1 SGHRS, CDR2 YFSETQ. Here the CDR3 DNA reads TGCGCCAGCAGCTTGGGCAGGGGGCAGTGGGAGACCCAGTACTTC. The encoded protein is CASSLGRGQWETQYF.

This chain uses TRBV7-9 with TRBJ1-4, with D tentatively TRBD1 (5 bases). The CDR3 covers 15 residues. V was shortened by 5 bases and J by 2 bases, with 12 bases between the two germline ends. Germline lookup yields CDR1 SEHNR and CDR2 FQNEAQ (reference sequence). The CDR3, as DNA: TGTGCCAGCAGCCACACGACAGAGACTAATGAAAAACTGTTTTTT. It encodes CASSHTTETNEKLFF.

The V and J genes are TRBV15 and TRBJ1-1; D is possibly TRBD1 (5 bases). The germline V gene has CDR1 LNHNV and CDR2 YYDKDF (reference sequence). This CDR3 is 15 amino acids long. V gave up 1 base and J gave up 3 bases, with 12 bases separating them. DNA of the CDR3: TGTGCCACCAGCAGAGTCCAGGGTTTTCACACTGAAGCTTTCTTT. This sequence encodes CATSRVQGFHTEAFF.

V and J are TRBV6-5 and TRBJ1-1; 10 bases are shared with TRBD1. This CDR3 has 15 amino acids. Looked up from germline, CDR1 is MNHEY and CDR2 is SVGAGI. V gave up 7 bases and J gave up 5 bases; unmatched junction bases: 10. The CDR3 reads CASTDRGPRATEAFF. The CDR3 region has the DNA TGTGCCAGCACCGACAGGGGGCCAAGAGCGACTGAAGCTTTCTTT.

The J gene is TRBJ1-2, the V gene TRBV6-5, with TRBD1 as a possible D gene (5 bases). The CDR3 loop spans 12 amino acids. Looked up from germline, CDR1 is MNHEY and CDR2 is SVGAGI. V gave up 7 bases and J gave up 4 bases, with 10 bases separating them. Here the CDR3 DNA reads TGTGCCAGCAAAGACAGCACCTATGGCTACACCTTC. Translation: CASKDSTYGYTF.

This clone has only a few counts. This sequence joins TRBV2 and TRBJ2-7, with 12 bases that match TRBD1. The J segment lost 7 bases and the V segment lost 7 bases, leaving 8 bases of the junction unmatched. There are 14 residues in the CDR3. Germline CDR1 SNHLY, CDR2 FYNNEI. The CDR3 region has the DNA TGTGCCAGCATGCCGGGACAGGGGGCGGGTGAGCAGTACTTC. Amino acid sequence: CASMPGQGAGEQYF.

This chain joins TRBV9 and TRBJ2-3, with 10 bases that match TRBD2. From germline, CDR1 is SGDLS and CDR2 YYNGEE. This CDR3 is built from 15 residues. V gave up 4 bases and J gave up 5 bases; unmatched junction bases: 7. This CDR3 reads CASSSFSGGQDTQYF. CDR3 coding DNA: TGTGCCAGCAGCTCATTTAGCGGGGGGCAAGATACGCAGTATTTT. Variable domain in full (rest from reference TRBV9 and TRBJ2-3): DSGVTQTPKHLITATGQRVTLRCSPRSGDLSVYWYQQSLDQGLQFLIQYYNGEERAKGNILERFSAQQFPDLHSELNLSSLELGDSALYFCASSSFSGGQDTQYFGPGTRLTVL.

This clone was observed a single time. The chain joins TRBV5-1 to TRBJ1-2, with TRBD1 as a possible D gene (6 bases). Looked up from germline, CDR1 is SGHRS and CDR2 is YFSETQ. There are 15 residues in the CDR3. V lost 2 bases and J lost 7, with 18 bases in between. The CDR3 loop is CASSFRTERSFGYTF. The CDR3 coding sequence is TGCGCCAGCAGCTTCAGGACAGAACGGTCTTTTGGCTACACCTTC.

This chain connects TRBV6-6 to TRBJ2-5; 9 bases map to TRBD2. The CDR3 totals 14 residues. Germline V lookup: CDR1 MNHNY, CDR2 SVGAGI (reference sequence). V shed 7 bases, J shed 9 bases, and the junction held 12 bases outside the gene matches. This CDR3 reads CASTNSGGPAAQYF. CDR3 DNA: TGTGCCAGCACCAATAGCGGGGGCCCGGCGGCCCAGTACTTC.

The chain uses TRBV12-3 or TRBV12-4 and TRBJ2-7; no firm D call. The germline V and J ends were trimmed by 7 bases and 0 bases, with 10 bases remaining between them. The CDR3 totals 13 residues. The CDR3 region has the DNA TGTGCCAGCACGACTTCTTACTCCTACGAGCAGTACTTC. Residues: CASTTSYSYEQYF.

The genes are TRBV2 and TRBJ1-1; unclear D gene. The CDR3 contains 12 residues. V was shortened by 3 bases and J by 11 bases, with 13 bases between the two germline ends. CDR1 and CDR2 (germline): SNHLY, FYNNEI. The CDR3 is CASSDAQLEAFF. CDR3 in DNA: TGTGCCAGCAGTGACGCGCAGTTGGAGGCTTTCTTT.

The V and J genes are TRBV11-2 and TRBJ2-5; 9 nucleotides agree with TRBD2. Per the germline V gene, CDR1 is SGHAT and CDR2 is FQNNGV. The trim removed 0 bases at V and 3 bases at J, leaving 5 bases unmatched. This CDR3 is 16 amino acids long. CDR3 in DNA: TGTGCCAGCAGCTTAGATCCAGCGGGGGGTAAAGAGACCCAGTACTTC. It translates to CASSLDPAGGKETQYF.

The J gene is TRBJ2-7, the V gene TRBV19; TRBD2 matches at 13 bases. Germline CDR1 is LNHDA and CDR2 is SQIVND (reference sequence). The CDR3 has 16 residues. With 2 bases clipped from V and 3 bases from J, the junction kept 4 bases outside the gene matches. The CDR3 loop is CASSISRTSGGYEQYF. CDR3 DNA: TGTGCCAGTAGTATAAGCCGGACTAGCGGGGGCTACGAGCAGTACTTC.

This clone showed up just once. This chain joins TRBV11-2 and TRBJ1-1; no reliable D call. V was pared by 5 bases and J by 11 bases, with 15 bases between. The length of the CDR3 is 12 residues. The V gene's germline CDR1 is SGHAT and CDR2 FQNNGV. The CDR3 nucleotides are TGTGCCAGCAGCCCGGCCCGAGGTCTGGCTTTCTTT. This translates into CASSPARGLAFF.

The chain employs TRBV6-1 and TRBJ1-2; D unresolved. With 3 bases removed from V and 0 bases from J, the gap between germline ends came to 14 bases. Germline loops: CDR1 MNHNS, CDR2 SASEGT. There are 16 residues in the CDR3. The DNA of the CDR3 is TGTGCCAGCAGTGAGGAATCCGGACTGTCTAACTATGGCTACACCTTC. Translating it yields CASSEESGLSNYGYTF.

The genes are TRBV3-1 (or the pseudogene TRBV3-2) and TRBJ1-3; 8 bases are shared with TRBD1. The CDR3 consists of 16 residues. Germline V lookup: CDR1 LGHDT, CDR2 YNNKEL (reference sequence). The J segment lost 5 bases and the V segment lost 8 bases, leaving 14 bases of the junction unmatched. CDR3 amino acids: CASGQGWAEERNTIYF. The CDR3 bases are TGTGCCAGCGGACAGGGATGGGCCGAAGAAAGAAACACCATATATTTT.

This clone was recorded once. V is TRBV30 and J is TRBJ1-5; tentative D call: TRBD1 (6 bases). CDR1 and CDR2 (germline): GTSNPN, SVGIG (reference sequence). The CDR3 totals 13 residues. Between the trimmed V and J ends, which lost 2 bases and 3 bases, there was a span of 8 bases. In nucleotides, the CDR3 is TGTGCCTGGAGTAAGGGACACAATCAGCCCCAGCATTTT. This encodes CAWSKGHNQPQHF.

Worth noting for this clone: The same CDR3 is also encoded by other DNA sequences in this sample. Here the CDR3 DNA reads TGTGCCAGTAGTATCCAGGGTATGAACACTGAAGCTTTCTTT. This gives the protein CASSIQGMNTEAFF. The chain joins TRBV19 to TRBJ1-1, with a tentative D call TRBD1 (5 bases). Germline V CDR1 and CDR2: LNHDA, SQIVND (reference sequence). The CDR3 covers 14 residues. Trimming left V 3 bases short and J 0 bases short, with 8 bases between.

V gene TRBV7-2 combines with J gene TRBJ2-1, with TRBD1 identical over 8 bases. The CDR3 length is 14 residues. V lost 7 bases and J lost 6; bases outside the gene matches: 8. In germline, CDR1 is SGHTA, CDR2 FQGNSA. As DNA, the CDR3 is TGTGCCAGCACAGGACAGGGTGTGGCCAATGAGCAGTTCTTC. Encoded protein: CASTGQGVANEQFF.